A few counts support the clone carrying this T cell receptor beta chain. Between the trimmed V and J ends, which lost 2 bases and 8 bases, there was a span of 12 bases. This CDR3 comprises 13 residues. The germline CDR1 and CDR2 sequences are SQVTM and ANQGSEA. In the authors' workflow: By means of reference gene primer amplification, nucleated cell counts were estimated. The protocol was immunoSEQ multiplex PCR, while the TCRdb copy is restricted to in-frame clones and leaves out a portion. The V and J calls and clone size were taken over from that table, and D and trimming were inferred from the DNA. The top ten clones hold approximately 6.5% of a sample with around 200,000 clones, roughly four fifths of them seen once. The data belong to a study of blood T cell repertoires in COVID-19. Study information: PBMCs, B-cell-depleted T cells, or T cells provided the cDNA or gDNA that made up the material.

This chain uses TRBV29-1 with TRBJ1-4; the D gene is possibly TRBD1 (6 bases). The sequence was collected from a woman between 35 and 50 years old with acute or convalescent COVID-19. The sample comprised peripheral blood. CDR3 in DNA: TGCAGCGTTGAACAAGGAACAGGGGAAAAACTGTTTTTT. Its protein product is CSVEQGTGEKLFF.